This T cell receptor beta chain comes out of a study of T cell changes during pregnancy in multiple sclerosis. CDR3 length equals 14 residues. Germline CDR1 and CDR2: SGHNT and YYREEE (reference sequence). V lost 3 bases to trimming and J lost 8 bases, with 17 bases between them. The repertoire was sequenced with immunoSEQ multiplex PCR; TCRdb's copy has only in-frame clones and lacks some. Altogether about 64,000 clones are present, around 91% being singletons, with the ten largest covering less than 2.5%. The material sequenced was peripheral blood, taken in the second trimester of pregnancy. This sequence joins TRBV5-4 and TRBJ1-1; tentative D call: TRBD1 (6 bases). The sequence came from a female donor in good health, enrolled as a control in a pregnancy study. The CDR3 loop reads CASSSGTLRVEAFF. CDR3 in DNA: TGTGCCAGCAGCTCCGGGACACTGAGGGTGGAAGCTTTCTTT.